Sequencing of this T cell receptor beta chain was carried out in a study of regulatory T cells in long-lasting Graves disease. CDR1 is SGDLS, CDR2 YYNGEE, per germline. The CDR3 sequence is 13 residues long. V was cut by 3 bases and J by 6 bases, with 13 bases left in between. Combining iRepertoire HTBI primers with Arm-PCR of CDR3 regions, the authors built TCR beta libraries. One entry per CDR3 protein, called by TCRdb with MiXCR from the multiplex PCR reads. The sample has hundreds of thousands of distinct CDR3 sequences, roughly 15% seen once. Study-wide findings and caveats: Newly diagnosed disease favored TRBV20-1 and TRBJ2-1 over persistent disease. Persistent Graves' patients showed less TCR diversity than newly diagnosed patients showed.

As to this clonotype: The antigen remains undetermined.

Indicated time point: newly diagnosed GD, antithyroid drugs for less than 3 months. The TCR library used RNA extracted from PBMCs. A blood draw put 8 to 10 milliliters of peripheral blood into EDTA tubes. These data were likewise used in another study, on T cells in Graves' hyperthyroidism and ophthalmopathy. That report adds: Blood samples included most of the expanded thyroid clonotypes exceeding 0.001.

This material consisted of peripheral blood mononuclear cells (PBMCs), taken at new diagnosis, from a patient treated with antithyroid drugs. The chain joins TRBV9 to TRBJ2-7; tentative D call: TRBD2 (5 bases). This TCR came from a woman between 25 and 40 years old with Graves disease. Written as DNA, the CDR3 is TGTGCCAGCAGCGGGACTTCCTCCGGCGAGCAGTACTTC. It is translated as CASSGTSSGEQYF.